Below, 8 T cell receptor beta chains from the same sample are listed, as sequenced in a study of blood T cell repertoires in COVID-19. TCRdb's copy holds only in-frame clones and misses some; the assay was immunoSEQ multiplex PCR. The data contain 200,000 or so clones, roughly four fifths of them singletons. The sequencing sample was made of peripheral blood. All receptors derive from a woman between 55 and 75 years old with acute or convalescent COVID-19.

The gene calls are TRBV5-4 and TRBJ1-2, with D perhaps TRBD1 (5 bases). The ends were cut back, 0 bases at V and 2 bases at J, with 8 bases in the middle. The CDR3 runs to 14 residues. Germline CDR1 SGHNT, CDR2 YYREEE (reference sequence). The CDR3 region is CASSLDRTNYGYTF. CDR3 nucleotide sequence: TGTGCCAGCAGCTTGGACAGGACAAACTATGGCTACACCTTC.

V and J are TRBV3-1 (or the pseudogene TRBV3-2) and TRBJ2-7; D might be TRBD2 (5 bases). Germline values: CDR1 LGHDT, CDR2 YNNKEL (reference sequence). V dropped 4 bases and J dropped 4 bases, with 8 bases sitting between them. The CDR3 has 12 amino acids. This chain's CDR3 is CASSRGNYEQYF. CDR3 nucleotide sequence: TGTGCCAGCAGCCGAGGGAATTACGAGCAGTACTTC.

V gene TRBV14 combines with J gene TRBJ2-5, with 12 nucleotides matching TRBD1. This CDR3 is 18 amino acids long. The V segment lost 0 bases and the J segment 5 bases; nucleotides outside the gene matches: 10. Germline-derived CDR1 and CDR2 are SGHDN and FVKESK. CDR3 DNA: TGTGCCAGCAGCCAAGATCTGATGGGACAGGGGGCGCGTGAGACCCAGTACTTC. As protein: CASSQDLMGQGARETQYF.

V and J are TRBV18 and TRBJ2-7; D is unresolved. Trimming removed 6 bases from V and 0 bases from J, with 12 bases in between. The CDR3 length is 14 residues. Germline CDR1 is KGHSH and CDR2 is LQKENI. The CDR3 loop is CASSQLGSSYEQYF. The DNA of the CDR3 is TGTGCCAGCTCTCAACTTGGTAGCTCCTACGAGCAGTACTTC.

The rearrangement links TRBV7-9 to TRBJ1-1, with TRBD1 matching 8 bases. V lost 2 bases to trimming and J lost 1 base; unmatched junction nucleotides: 3. There are 15 residues in the CDR3. The germline V gene has CDR1 SEHNR and CDR2 FQNEAQ (reference sequence). CDR3 DNA: TGTGCCAGCAGCTTAACAGGGGGAAAGAACACTGAAGCTTTCTTT. Protein product: CASSLTGGKNTEAFF. The full variable domain, rest sourced from reference TRBV7-9 and TRBJ1-1, is DTGVSQNPRHKITKRGQNVTFRCDPISEHNRLYWYRQTLGQGPEFLTYFQNEAQLEKSRLLSDRFSAERPKGSFSTLEIQRTEQGDSAMYLCASSLTGGKNTEAFFGQGTRLTVV.

This chain links TRBV3-1 (or the pseudogene TRBV3-2) with TRBJ1-1; possible D gene TRBD1, 6 bases. Trimming shortened V by 4 bases and J by 0 bases, and 12 bases separated the two germline ends. The length of the CDR3 is 15 residues. Germline-derived CDR1 and CDR2 are LGHDT and YNNKEL (reference sequence). CDR3 loop: CASSPTTGLNTEAFF. The DNA of the CDR3 is TGTGCCAGCAGCCCGACCACAGGGTTGAACACTGAAGCTTTCTTT.

The gene calls are TRBV5-1 and TRBJ1-2; weak D call: TRBD1 (6 bases). The CDR3 extends over 14 amino acids. Germline CDR1 is SGHRS and CDR2 is YFSETQ. The germline V and J ends were trimmed by 4 bases and 0 bases, with 10 bases remaining between them. CDR3 loop: CASSMTGANYGYTF. The CDR3 bases are TGCGCCAGCAGCATGACAGGAGCTAACTATGGCTACACCTTC.

The gene calls are TRBV30 and TRBJ1-1; 12 nucleotides align to TRBD1. This CDR3 region has 17 residues. V lost 1 base and J lost 0; bases outside the gene matches: 6. Germline V gene data show CDR1 as GTSNPN and CDR2 as SVGIG (reference sequence). The CDR3 sequence: CAWSGGTGGSLNTEAFF. CDR3 nucleotide sequence: TGTGCCTGGAGTGGGGGGACAGGGGGCAGCCTGAACACTGAAGCTTTCTTT.